The source of this TCR beta chain is a study of blood T cell repertoires in COVID-19. Per germline, CDR1 SGHNT and CDR2 YENEEA. J gave up 8 bases and V 3 bases, and 10 bases lay outside the gene matches. This CDR3 has 16 residues. Measured with immunoSEQ multiplex PCR; TCRdb has only the in-frame clones, and not every one. The data hold roughly 480,000 clones, with roughly 89% observed a single time. What was sequenced was peripheral blood. The receptor's source is a man younger than 35 with COVID-19, enrolled during active disease. V usage is TRBV11-3 and J usage is TRBJ2-1, with 10 bases aligning to TRBD1. This chain's CDR3 is CASSFRQGAILDEQFF. The CDR3 bases are TGTGCCAGCAGCTTCCGACAGGGGGCTATATTGGATGAGCAGTTCTTC.